These 17 T cell receptor beta chains share one sample of origin, sequenced in a study of naive and memory T cell subsets. The sample's treatment: skin biopsy from PPD injection site in Mantoux-positive individual. Cells were not sorted; total RNA input targeted about 1 to 1000 ng. For blood and skin samples, reverse transcription used TCR alpha and beta constant primers. MiXCR, run by TCRdb on the UMI-ligation and nested PCR reads, gives a single entry per CDR3 protein. This sample carries around 18,000 distinct CDR3 sequences, about a tenth of them seen once, and the ten largest clones take under 7.5%. The material was skin, obtained from a tuberculin skin test site. Receptors were obtained from an adult in good health.

This clonotype was picked up many times. The rearrangement uses TRBV20-1 and TRBJ1-1; D is perhaps TRBD1 (5 bases). V dropped 0 bases and J dropped 6 bases, with 14 bases sitting between them. This CDR3 region has 14 residues. CDR1 is DFQATT and CDR2 is SNEGSKA in the germline V gene (reference sequence). CDR3 nucleotide sequence: TGCAGTGCTAGAGATTTCTGGGGGGGGGCTGAAGCTTTCTTT. It specifies CSARDFWGGAEAFF.

The chain links TRBV28 to TRBJ2-7; 12 bases align to TRBD2. CDR1 and CDR2 from the germline V gene are MDHEN and SYDVKM. This CDR3 has 16 amino acids. Losses at the gene ends were 4 bases for V and 2 bases for J; bases not matched to a gene: 6. This CDR3 is CASSSRLAGVTYEQYF. CDR3 nucleotide sequence: TGTGCCAGCAGTTCACGACTAGCGGGGGTCACCTACGAGCAGTACTTC. The entire variable domain, with the rest obtained from reference TRBV28 and TRBJ2-7, is as follows: DVKVTQSSRYLVKRTGEKVFLECVQDMDHENMFWYRQDPGLGLRLIYFSYDVKMKEKGDIPEGYSVSREKKERFSLILESASTNQTSMYLCASSSRLAGVTYEQYFGPGTRLTVT.

This clonotype ranks as medium-sized. J is TRBJ2-5 and V is TRBV7-9; D is undetermined. Trimming stripped 2 bases from V and 5 bases from J, with 18 bases between. Germline CDR1 reads SEHNR; CDR2 reads FQNEAQ (reference sequence). The CDR3 contains 16 residues. In DNA, the CDR3 is TGTGCCAGCAGCTTATCTTCGGGTCTCCCCGTGGAGACCCAGTACTTC. Amino acids: CASSLSSGLPVETQYF.

This clonotype has only a few counts. The chain employs TRBV20-1 and TRBJ2-7, with D perhaps TRBD2 (5 bases). V dropped 0 bases and J dropped 3 bases, with 15 bases sitting between them. This CDR3 is 15 amino acids long. CDR1 is DFQATT and CDR2 is SNEGSKA in the germline V gene (reference sequence). Written as DNA, the CDR3 is TGCAGTGCTAGAGATCCCTTCGAGCGGAGCTACGAGCAGTACTTC. It codes for CSARDPFERSYEQYF.

The chain joins TRBV7-2 to TRBJ1-2; D is ambiguous. Trimming cost V 2 bases and J 8 bases, with 15 bases left between them. Germline CDR1 SGHTA, CDR2 FQGNSA. This CDR3 is 14 amino acids long. The CDR3 nucleotides are TGTGCCAGCAGCTTATCCGACTCCTGGAGGGGCTACACCTTC. Translating it yields CASSLSDSWRGYTF.

This clonotype was recorded at least ten times. This rearrangement joins TRBV11-2 to TRBJ2-1; D gene uncertain. Germline CDR1 reads SGHAT; CDR2 reads FQNNGV. Trimming removed 3 bases at V and 8 bases at J, with 11 bases between. CDR3 size: 13 residues. The chain's CDR3 is CASSFDTNDEQFF. In DNA, the CDR3 is TGTGCCAGCAGCTTCGATACAAACGATGAGCAGTTCTTC.

This clonotype was counted ten times or more. The chain links TRBV6-5 to TRBJ2-1, with 11 bases fitting TRBD2. There are 15 residues in the CDR3. Germline V gene data show CDR1 as MNHEY and CDR2 as SVGAGI. Trimming at V came to 6 bases and at J to 8 bases, leaving 9 bases not matched to a gene. This CDR3 reads CASRRSGRDFHEQFF. The CDR3 DNA sequence: TGTGCCAGCAGACGTAGCGGGAGGGATTTCCATGAGCAGTTCTTC.

This clonotype is medium-sized. The J gene is TRBJ1-1, the V gene TRBV6-5, with TRBD1 as a possible D gene (5 bases). Trimming pared 6 bases from V and 1 base from J, leaving 12 bases between. The CDR3 contains 14 residues. Germline loops: CDR1 MNHEY, CDR2 SVGAGI. CDR3 in amino acids: CASRAGVANTEAFF. CDR3 DNA: TGTGCCAGCAGAGCGGGGGTAGCGAACACTGAAGCTTTCTTT.

This clonotype is labeled medium-sized (0.01 to 0.1%). This chain connects TRBV28 to TRBJ2-3; 12 nucleotides agree with TRBD2. The CDR3 extends over 16 amino acids. The germline V gene encodes CDR1 MDHEN and CDR2 SYDVKM. V gave up 7 bases and J gave up 4 bases; unmatched junction bases: 9. The CDR3 here is CASIGSSGRAADTQYF. The CDR3 nucleotides are TGTGCCAGCATTGGTTCTAGCGGGAGGGCCGCAGATACGCAGTATTTT.

This clonotype appeared many times. V usage is TRBV7-2 and J usage is TRBJ2-7; 11 nucleotides line up with TRBD2. The CDR3 is made up of 16 amino acids. CDR1 is SGHTA, CDR2 FQGNSA, per germline. V lost 5 bases, J lost 2 bases, and 8 bases stayed unmatched. Written as DNA, the CDR3 is TGTGCCAGCAGCCCCAGCCTAGCGGGGGGCCCCTACGAGCAGTACTTC. Translated: CASSPSLAGGPYEQYF.

The chain links TRBV7-9 to TRBJ2-4; TRBD2 is a possible D gene (6 bases). CDR1 and CDR2 (germline): SEHNR, FQNEAQ (reference sequence). V was pared by 0 bases and J by 6 bases, with 9 bases between. The CDR3 is 14 residues long. CDR3 loop: CASSLAGGLNIQYF. For the CDR3, the DNA is TGTGCCAGCAGCTTAGCCGGGGGTCTAAACATTCAGTACTTC. The full variable domain, in which reference TRBV7-9 and TRBJ2-4 provide the parts outside the CDR3, is DTGVSQNPRHKITKRGQNVTFRCDPISEHNRLYWYRQTLGQGPEFLTYFQNEAQLEKSRLLSDRFSAERPKGSFSTLEIQRTEQGDSAMYLCASSLAGGLNIQYFGAGTRLSVL.

The chain has TRBV10-2 and TRBJ1-1; D not certain. Germline CDR1 WSHSY, CDR2 SAAADI. This CDR3 has 14 amino acids. The ends were cut back, 4 bases at V and 0 bases at J, with 9 bases in the middle. This chain's CDR3 is CASSGTRLNTEAFF. In nucleotides, the CDR3 is TGCGCCAGCAGTGGAACCCGACTGAACACTGAAGCTTTCTTT.

Within the sample, this clonotype is medium-sized. The gene calls are TRBV5-1 and TRBJ2-7; D is perhaps TRBD2 (6 bases). The V gene lost 3 bases and the J gene lost 0 bases, with 16 bases spanning the gap. The CDR3 spans 16 residues. Germline lookup yields CDR1 SGHRS and CDR2 YFSETQ. Here the CDR3 DNA reads TGCGCCAGCAGCTGGGGCGGGAACGAATACTCCTACGAGCAGTACTTC. Its protein product is CASSWGGNEYSYEQYF.

The chain links TRBV20-1 to TRBJ2-7; a weak D match, TRBD1 (6 bases). This CDR3 spans 14 amino acids. CDR1 and CDR2 (germline): DFQATT, SNEGSKA (reference sequence). Between the trimmed V and J ends, which lost 2 bases and 0 bases, there was a span of 11 bases. CDR3 sequence: CSARPSDSSYEQYF. The CDR3, as DNA: TGCAGTGCTAGACCTTCGGACAGCTCCTACGAGCAGTACTTC.

This clonotype is labeled as medium-sized. The chain is built from TRBV6-5 and TRBJ2-7; D is possibly TRBD1 (7 bases). V was pared by 8 bases and J by 3 bases, with 14 bases between. There are 13 residues in the CDR3. Germline CDR1 is MNHEY and CDR2 is SVGAGI. The chain's CDR3 is CASGRDRHYEQYF. The DNA for the CDR3 is TGTGCCAGCGGGCGGGACAGACACTACGAGCAGTACTTC.

Only a few counts were recorded for this clonotype. The rearrangement joins TRBV19 to TRBJ2-5; TRBD1 might be the D (7 bases). V was cut by 1 base and J by 7 bases, with 10 bases left in between. The germline V gene has CDR1 LNHDA and CDR2 SQIVND (reference sequence). The CDR3 is made up of 13 amino acids. The CDR3 protein is CASSIGQGGTQYF. Here the CDR3 DNA reads TGTGCCAGTAGTATAGGACAGGGAGGGACCCAGTACTTC.

This clonotype was recorded at least ten times. The V gene is TRBV20-1, the J gene TRBJ1-2; 8 bases align to TRBD1. From germline, CDR1 is DFQATT and CDR2 SNEGSKA (reference sequence). The trim removed 3 bases at V and 4 bases at J, leaving 10 bases unmatched. The CDR3 spans 15 residues. The CDR3 protein is CSASVPGGGSYGYTF. CDR3 coding DNA: TGCAGTGCTAGCGTCCCAGGGGGCGGTAGCTATGGCTACACCTTC.